These 17 T cell receptor beta chains were all obtained from the same sample, sequenced in a study of response to subunit inactivated influenza vaccine. TCRdb reanalysed the RT-PCR reads using MiXCR and keeps one entry per CDR3 protein. The data hold about 520,000 distinct CDR3 sequences, with about 25% observed a single time. Specimen: CD4+ T cells sorted from PBMCs, collected around 5 days after vaccination. These receptor sequences come from a man aged 45-65 years who received an inactivated influenza vaccine.

The chain combines TRBV29-1 with TRBJ2-3, with D perhaps matching TRBD2 (6 bases). Trimming removed 7 bases at V and 0 bases at J, with 11 bases between. This CDR3 region has 13 residues. Per germline, CDR1 SQVTM and CDR2 ANQGSEA. The CDR3 reads CSGGTTSTDTQYF. The CDR3 DNA is TGCAGCGGCGGGACCACTAGCACAGATACGCAGTATTTT.

This clonotype has a handful of counts. This chain links TRBV20-1 with TRBJ2-7; 7 nucleotides line up with TRBD1. Germline CDR1 DFQATT, CDR2 SNEGSKA (reference sequence). The J segment lost 0 bases and the V segment lost 2 bases, leaving 7 bases of the junction unmatched. The CDR3 totals 15 residues. CDR3 coding DNA: TGCAGTGCTAGATCGGCCGGGACAGCCTCCTACGAGCAGTACTTC. Protein product: CSARSAGTASYEQYF.

The chain carries TRBV5-1 and TRBJ1-4; 7 bases are a match to TRBD1. V shed 4 bases and J 6 bases; nucleotides not matched to a gene: 3. The CDR3 runs to 13 residues. Germline loops: CDR1 SGHRS, CDR2 YFSETQ. The DNA for the CDR3 is TGCGCCAGCAGCAAAGGGACAGATGAAAAACTGTTTTTT. It is translated as CASSKGTDEKLFF.

The chain couples TRBV10-3 to TRBJ2-7; the D gene could be TRBD1 or TRBD2 (5 bases each). The CDR3 length is 14 residues. Germline assignment: CDR1 ENHRY and CDR2 SYGVKD. V was cut by 0 bases and J by 3 bases, with 9 bases left in between. The CDR3 coding sequence is TGTGCCATCAGTGAGTCTGGGGGTATCTACGAGCAGTACTTC. Translating gives CAISESGGIYEQYF.

This clonotype showed up just a few times. This chain links TRBV20-1 with TRBJ2-7; TRBD1 aligns across 7 bases. V shed 5 bases, J shed 3 bases, and the junction held 10 bases outside the gene matches. Germline lookup yields CDR1 DFQATT and CDR2 SNEGSKA (reference sequence). This CDR3 is built from 14 residues. CDR3 in amino acids: CSAPPGDSYYEQYF. Here the CDR3 DNA reads TGCAGTGCTCCCCCCGGGGACAGCTACTACGAGCAGTACTTC.

The chain combines TRBV20-1 with TRBJ1-1; D is unclear. V lost 2 bases and J lost 4, with 11 bases in between. Germline V lookup: CDR1 DFQATT, CDR2 SNEGSKA (reference sequence). The CDR3 length is 13 residues. Here the CDR3 reads CSARRRAGTEAFF. The CDR3 DNA reads as TGCAGTGCTAGACGGCGGGCGGGCACTGAAGCTTTCTTT.

The chain carries TRBV5-5 and TRBJ1-1, with a weak D call TRBD1 (5 bases). CDR3 size: 16 residues. V was clipped by 4 bases and J by 0 bases, with 16 bases between them. The germline gives CDR1 SGHKS, CDR2 YYEKEE (reference sequence). The DNA for the CDR3 is TGTGCCAGCAGCCCCTCCGGGACGGTGATGAACACTGAAGCTTTCTTT. Translated: CASSPSGTVMNTEAFF.

This clonotype was seen more than once but under ten times. The rearrangement joins TRBV18 to TRBJ2-1, with D uncertain. The ends were cut back, 0 bases at V and 0 bases at J, with 9 bases in the middle. CDR1 is KGHSH and CDR2 is LQKENI in the germline V gene. The CDR3 totals 16 residues. The CDR3 reads CASSPPVRYSYNEQFF. The CDR3, as DNA: TGTGCCAGCTCACCACCGGTGCGGTACTCCTACAATGAGCAGTTCTTC.

The table lists this clonotype with many counts. This chain uses TRBV5-1 with TRBJ2-7; D might be TRBD1 (5 bases). This CDR3 contains 13 residues. The germline V and J ends were trimmed by 4 bases and 0 bases, with 8 bases remaining between them. Germline CDR1 reads SGHRS; CDR2 reads YFSETQ. CDR3 coding DNA: TGCGCCAGCAGCATCCAGGGCTCCTACGAGCAGTACTTC. It codes for CASSIQGSYEQYF. The full variable domain, rest sourced from reference TRBV5-1 and TRBJ2-7, is KAGVTQTPRYLIKTRGQQVTLSCSPISGHRSVSWYQQTPGQGLQFLFEYFSETQRNKGNFPGRFSGRQFSNSRSEMNVSTLELGDSALYLCASSIQGSYEQYFGPGTRLTVT.

This clonotype appeared a few times. This sequence joins TRBV10-3 and TRBJ1-1, with unresolved D. V lost 0 bases and J lost 0, with 5 bases in between. Germline lookup yields CDR1 ENHRY and CDR2 SYGVKD. The CDR3 is 14 residues long. CDR3 in DNA: TGTGCCATCAGTGAGTCCGGGCTGAACACTGAAGCTTTCTTT. As protein: CAISESGLNTEAFF.

In its sample, this clonotype was seen many times. The chain couples TRBV20-1 to TRBJ2-1; D is unclear. Germline CDR1 DFQATT, CDR2 SNEGSKA (reference sequence). The CDR3 runs to 11 residues. The V end was cut by 3 bases, the J end by 8 bases, with 8 bases between. This chain's CDR3 is CSARETYEQFF. CDR3 nucleotides: TGCAGTGCTAGGGAAACCTATGAGCAGTTCTTC.

A few counts support this clonotype. The rearrangement uses TRBV29-1 and TRBJ2-7; D is possibly TRBD2 (6 bases). V dropped 6 bases and J dropped 4 bases, with 16 bases sitting between them. The germline V gene encodes CDR1 SQVTM and CDR2 ANQGSEA. This CDR3 has 13 residues. The DNA of the CDR3 is TGCAGCGTAAGTCGGGAGCTTGGGTACGAGCAGTACTTC. Protein: CSVSRELGYEQYF.

This clonotype was seen a handful of times. The chain is built from TRBV12-3 or TRBV12-4 and TRBJ1-2; D remains unclear. Trimming left V 0 bases short and J 5 bases short, with 10 bases between. This CDR3 spans 14 amino acids. The CDR3 bases are TGTGCCAGCAGTTTAGCGCTGAACCGGTATGGCTACACCTTC. Residues: CASSLALNRYGYTF.

The chain combines TRBV20-1 with TRBJ2-7; tentative D call: TRBD1 (6 bases). This CDR3 has 14 residues. From germline, CDR1 is DFQATT and CDR2 SNEGSKA (reference sequence). V lost 5 bases and J lost 0, with 14 bases in between. Written as DNA, the CDR3 is TGCAGTGCTCCTAGACAGGATAGCTCCTACGAGCAGTACTTC. Translating it yields CSAPRQDSSYEQYF.

This clonotype was picked up a small number of times. V gene TRBV5-1 combines with J gene TRBJ2-1; TRBD1 matches at 8 bases. Germline V CDR1 and CDR2: SGHRS, YFSETQ. The CDR3 runs to 12 residues. Unmatched junction bases numbered 1, after V lost 2 bases and J lost 9 bases. CDR3 DNA: TGCGCCAGCAGCTTCGGACAGGGTGAGCAGTTCTTC. Protein sequence: CASSFGQGEQFF.

The chain couples TRBV20-1 to TRBJ1-5, with 7 bases lining up with TRBD1. Germline V CDR1 and CDR2: DFQATT, SNEGSKA (reference sequence). V was clipped by 1 base and J by 4 bases; unmatched bases: 7. This CDR3 spans 15 amino acids. The DNA of the CDR3 is TGCAGTGCTAGAGTCGGGCAGGGGGTAAATCAGCCCCAGCATTTT. This encodes CSARVGQGVNQPQHF.

This clonotype was counted a few times. The genes are TRBV12-3 or TRBV12-4 and TRBJ1-6; D gene unclear. V was shortened by 6 bases and J by 10 bases, with 13 bases between the two germline ends. This CDR3 is 13 amino acids long. In DNA, the CDR3 is TGTGCCAGCAGCGACACGGTGAACTCACCCCTCCACTTT. As protein: CASSDTVNSPLHF.